This T cell receptor (beta chain) was observed in a study of T cells in Graves' hyperthyroidism and ophthalmopathy. The source material, RNA transcripts, was used to amplify TCR beta CDR3 regions. With the HTBI primer set, the TCR CDR3 went through a first round of RT-PCR. Each CDR3 protein gets one entry after TCRdb re-called the multiplex PCR reads with MiXCR. Among some 500,000 distinct CDR3 sequences, less than 25% were seen once, and the ten largest hold about 11%. The CDR3 consists of 14 residues. With 4 bases clipped from V and 4 bases from J, the junction kept 4 bases outside the gene matches. Orbital computed tomography, thyroid ultrasound, serum thyroxine and TRAb, and clinical symptoms together informed the diagnoses. The PBMCs were taken from approximately 11 ml of fresh peripheral blood.

The sample was blood. The chain links TRBV12-3 or TRBV12-4 to TRBJ1-5; 7 nucleotides agree with TRBD1. This clonotype was sampled from a woman aged 30 to 39 with Graves' ophthalmopathy. The CDR3 region has the DNA TGTGCCAGCAGTTGGGGGACAGAGAATCAGCCCCAGCATTTT. As protein: CASSWGTENQPQHF.